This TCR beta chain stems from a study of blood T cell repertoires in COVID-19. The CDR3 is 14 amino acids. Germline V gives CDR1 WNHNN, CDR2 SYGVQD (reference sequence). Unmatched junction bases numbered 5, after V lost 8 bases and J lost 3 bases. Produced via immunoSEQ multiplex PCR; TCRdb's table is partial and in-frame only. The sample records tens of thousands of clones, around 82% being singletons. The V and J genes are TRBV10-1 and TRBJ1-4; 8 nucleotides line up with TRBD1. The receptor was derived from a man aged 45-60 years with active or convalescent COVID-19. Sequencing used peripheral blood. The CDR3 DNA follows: TGCGCCAGCGGACAGGGATCGGCTAATGAAAAACTGTTTTTT. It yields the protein CASGQGSANEKLFF.